These T cell receptor beta chains were read from a single sample in a study of shared clonotypes between healthy human individuals. Method: immunoSEQ multiplex PCR; TCRdb's copy keeps in-frame clones and lacks some. Found here are 500,000 to 700,000 clones, 90% to 95% of them singletons; the top ten hold approximately 0.12%. The sample consisted of naive CD8+ T cells sorted from blood. These receptors all come from a woman under 40 in good health. CDR3s include the opening cysteine and the closing phenylalanine or tryptophan. A D gene is named only where the DNA matches it firmly. Size values are once, few and many counts, or a class for expanded clones, and some rows have none.

CDR3aa: CASSLFQGSYGYTF
CDR3nt: TGTGCCAGCAGTTTATTCCAGGGGAGTTATGGCTACACCTTC
v_gene: TRBV27
j_gene: TRBJ1-2
d_gene: .
abundance: .

CDR3aa: CASSQDGSGRSYEQYF
CDR3nt: TGCGCCAGCAGCCAAGATGGTAGCGGGAGATCCTACGAGCAGTACTTC
v_gene: TRBV4-1
j_gene: TRBJ2-7
d_gene: TRBD2
abundance: .

CDR3aa: CASGRSYEQYF
CDR3nt: TGTGCCAGCGGGCGCTCCTACGAGCAGTACTTC
v_gene: TRBV21-1
j_gene: TRBJ2-7
d_gene: .
abundance: .

CDR3aa: CASTSPYPNTGELFF
CDR3nt: TGTGCCAGTACCTCACCATACCCGAACACCGGGGAGCTGTTTTTT
v_gene: TRBV19
j_gene: TRBJ2-2
d_gene: .
abundance: .

CDR3aa: CASSLLGAGDNEQFF
CDR3nt: TGTGCCAGCAGTCTCCTGGGGGCTGGGGACAATGAGCAGTTCTTC
v_gene: TRBV27
j_gene: TRBJ2-1
d_gene: .
abundance: .

CDR3aa: CASSFTGPFNYGYTF
CDR3nt: TGCGCCAGCAGCTTCACGGGGCCCTTTAACTATGGCTACACCTTC
v_gene: TRBV5-1
j_gene: TRBJ1-2
d_gene: .
abundance: .

CDR3aa: CASSLGAPSSYEQYF
CDR3nt: TGCGCCAGCAGCTTGGGTGCCCCTAGCTCCTACGAGCAGTACTTC
v_gene: TRBV5-1
j_gene: TRBJ2-7
d_gene: .
abundance: .

CDR3aa: CASSQSRGYEQYF
CDR3nt: TGTGCCAGCAGCCAATCCCGAGGCTACGAGCAGTACTTC
v_gene: TRBV16
j_gene: TRBJ2-7
d_gene: .
abundance: .

CDR3aa: CASSWGDTNYEQYF
CDR3nt: TGTGCCAGCAGTTGGGGGGACACAAACTACGAGCAGTACTTC
v_gene: TRBV27
j_gene: TRBJ2-7
d_gene: .
abundance: .

CDR3aa: CASSPPGLEGTYEQYF
CDR3nt: TGTGCCAGCTCACCACCGGGCTTGGAGGGGACCTACGAGCAGTACTTC
v_gene: TRBV18
j_gene: TRBJ2-7
d_gene: .
abundance: .

CDR3aa: CASSLNLLETQYF
CDR3nt: TGTGCCAGCAGCTTGAACCTGCTAGAGACCCAGTACTTC
v_gene: TRBV5-6
j_gene: TRBJ2-5
d_gene: .
abundance: .

CDR3aa: CATSRVFGANYGYTF
CDR3nt: TGTGCCACCAGCAGAGTGTTTGGGGCTAACTATGGCTACACCTTC
v_gene: TRBV15
j_gene: TRBJ1-2
d_gene: .
abundance: once

CDR3aa: CASSFTGGLVNEQFF
CDR3nt: TGTGCCAGCAGCTTCACTGGGGGACTAGTCAATGAGCAGTTCTTC
v_gene: TRBV5-6
j_gene: TRBJ2-1
d_gene: TRBD2
abundance: .

CDR3aa: CASSLFGGEKLFF
CDR3nt: TGTGCCAGCAGTTTATTTGGAGGGGAAAAACTGTTTTTT
v_gene: TRBV28
j_gene: TRBJ1-4
d_gene: .
abundance: .

CDR3aa: CASSQVNSDRGGYGYTF
CDR3nt: TGCGCCAGCAGTCAAGTAAACAGTGACAGGGGGGGCTATGGCTACACCTTC
v_gene: TRBV23-1
j_gene: TRBJ1-2
d_gene: TRBD1
abundance: .

CDR3aa: CASSPPRLAPDYGYTF
CDR3nt: TGTGCCAGCAGCCCTCCCCGGTTGGCGCCGGACTATGGCTACACCTTC
v_gene: TRBV7-9
j_gene: TRBJ1-2
d_gene: .
abundance: .

CDR3aa: CASSLVGTVNYGYTF
CDR3nt: TGTGCCAGCAGCTTAGTCGGGACTGTAAACTATGGCTACACCTTC
v_gene: TRBV11-2
j_gene: TRBJ1-2
d_gene: .
abundance: .

CDR3aa: CASSLGTTNFYEQYF
CDR3nt: TGTGCCAGCAGCCTCGGGACAACGAACTTCTACGAGCAGTACTTC
v_gene: TRBV7-9
j_gene: TRBJ2-7
d_gene: .
abundance: .

CDR3aa: CSALQGGELEQFF
CDR3nt: TGCAGCGCTTTACAGGGGGGGGAGCTTGAGCAGTTCTTC
v_gene: TRBV29-1
j_gene: TRBJ2-1
d_gene: .
abundance: once

CDR3aa: CASSRTSGVSSYNEQFF
CDR3nt: TGCGCCAGCAGCCGGACTAGCGGGGTAAGCTCCTACAATGAGCAGTTCTTC
v_gene: TRBV5-1
j_gene: TRBJ2-1
d_gene: TRBD2
abundance: .

CDR3aa: CASSSWTGITNQPQHF
CDR3nt: TGTGCCAGTAGTTCCTGGACAGGGATTACCAATCAGCCCCAGCATTTT
v_gene: TRBV19
j_gene: TRBJ1-5
d_gene: TRBD1
abundance: .

CDR3aa: CASSYSKVYEQYF
CDR3nt: TGTGCCAGCAGTTACTCAAAGGTCTACGAGCAGTACTTC
v_gene: TRBV6-5
j_gene: TRBJ2-7
d_gene: .
abundance: .

CDR3aa: CASSQGPALEQYF
CDR3nt: TGCGCCAGCAGCCAAGGGCCGGCTCTCGAGCAGTACTTC
v_gene: TRBV4-1
j_gene: TRBJ2-7
d_gene: .
abundance: .

CDR3aa: CASSEGTGDANQPQHF
CDR3nt: TGTGCCAGCAGCGAGGGGACAGGGGATGCCAATCAGCCCCAGCATTTT
v_gene: TRBV9
j_gene: TRBJ1-5
d_gene: TRBD1
abundance: .

CDR3aa: CASSLSTGDYGYTF
CDR3nt: TGTGCCAGCAGCTTGTCGACAGGGGACTATGGCTACACCTTC
v_gene: TRBV11-1
j_gene: TRBJ1-2
d_gene: TRBD1
abundance: .

CDR3aa: CASSRWEGQETQYF
CDR3nt: TGCGCCAGCAGCCGGTGGGAGGGCCAAGAGACCCAGTACTTC
v_gene: TRBV5-1
j_gene: TRBJ2-5
d_gene: TRBD2
abundance: .

CDR3aa: CASSSGVTVYEQYF
CDR3nt: TGTGCCAGCAGCTCGGGGGTGACTGTCTACGAGCAGTACTTC
v_gene: TRBV7-9
j_gene: TRBJ2-7
d_gene: .
abundance: .

CDR3aa: CASSLVGGSGSEQYF
CDR3nt: TGTGCCAGCAGCTTAGTGGGTGGAAGCGGTAGCGAGCAGTACTTC
v_gene: TRBV11-2
j_gene: TRBJ2-7
d_gene: .
abundance: .

CDR3aa: CASSRMGLAMDEQYF
CDR3nt: TGTGCCAGCAGCCGGATGGGACTAGCGATGGACGAGCAGTACTTC
v_gene: TRBV14
j_gene: TRBJ2-7
d_gene: TRBD2
abundance: .

CDR3aa: CASSSPGTGLAEQYF
CDR3nt: TGTGCCAGCAGTTCACCCGGGACCGGGTTAGCCGAGCAGTACTTC
v_gene: TRBV27
j_gene: TRBJ2-7
d_gene: .
abundance: .

CDR3aa: CASNPSLGRNYEQYF
CDR3nt: TGCGCCAGCAATCCCTCCCTCGGACGGAACTACGAGCAGTACTTC
v_gene: TRBV5-1
j_gene: TRBJ2-7
d_gene: .
abundance: .

CDR3aa: CAKQTGGQETQYF
CDR3nt: TGTGCCAAACAAACAGGGGGGCAAGAGACCCAGTACTTC
v_gene: TRBV27
j_gene: TRBJ2-5
d_gene: TRBD1
abundance: once

CDR3aa: CASSADGVYGYTF
CDR3nt: TGTGCCAGCAGCGCGGACGGAGTCTATGGCTACACCTTC
v_gene: TRBV9
j_gene: TRBJ1-2
d_gene: .
abundance: .

CDR3aa: CASSSPRWGGSGNTIYF
CDR3nt: TGTGCCAGCAGTTCCCCGCGGTGGGGAGGCTCTGGAAACACCATATATTTT
v_gene: TRBV28
j_gene: TRBJ1-3
d_gene: .
abundance: .

CDR3aa: CASSGGLAGLADTQYF
CDR3nt: TGTGCCAGCAGCGGAGGACTAGCGGGATTAGCAGATACGCAGTATTTT
v_gene: TRBV28
j_gene: TRBJ2-3
d_gene: TRBD2
abundance: once

CDR3aa: CAISPGPWGTLTWNTIYF
CDR3nt: TGTGCCATCAGCCCCGGGCCATGGGGAACGCTGACTTGGAACACCATATATTTT
v_gene: TRBV10-3
j_gene: TRBJ1-3
d_gene: .
abundance: .

CDR3aa: CASSWMAEGEAFF
CDR3nt: TGTGCCAGCAGCTGGATGGCCGAGGGTGAAGCTTTCTTT
v_gene: TRBV5-6
j_gene: TRBJ1-1
d_gene: .
abundance: .

CDR3aa: CASSLGVYNEQFF
CDR3nt: TGTGCCAGCAGCTTGGGGGTGTACAATGAGCAGTTCTTC
v_gene: TRBV5-4
j_gene: TRBJ2-1
d_gene: .
abundance: .

CDR3aa: CASTQDFIGEKLFF
CDR3nt: TGCGCCAGCACCCAGGACTTTATCGGGGAAAAACTGTTTTTT
v_gene: TRBV5-1
j_gene: TRBJ1-4
d_gene: .
abundance: once

CDR3aa: CASSPSESGEQYF
CDR3nt: TGTGCCAGCAGCCCCTCTGAATCTGGCGAGCAGTACTTC
v_gene: TRBV7-9
j_gene: TRBJ2-7
d_gene: .
abundance: once

CDR3aa: CASSPLPGPSSYEQYF
CDR3nt: TGTGCCAGCAGTCCCCTCCCGGGGCCCAGCTCCTACGAGCAGTACTTC
v_gene: TRBV28
j_gene: TRBJ2-7
d_gene: .
abundance: .

CDR3aa: CARIQGVNEQYF
CDR3nt: TGTGCCAGGATACAGGGCGTCAACGAGCAGTACTTC
v_gene: TRBV6-1
j_gene: TRBJ2-7
d_gene: .
abundance: .

CDR3aa: CASRSWTETQETQYF
CDR3nt: TGCGCCAGCAGAAGCTGGACAGAGACGCAAGAGACCCAGTACTTC
v_gene: TRBV5-1
j_gene: TRBJ2-5
d_gene: .
abundance: .